This section outlines one TCR beta chain sequence together with its context. Its antigen is unidentified. V lost 4 bases and J 6 bases, leaving 6 bases between the germline ends. Germline V gene sequence: CDR1 MNHNS, CDR2 SASEGT. The CDR3 totals 11 residues. These data belong to a study of vaccination and CD4 T cells after COVID-19. In the study overall: Convalescent cases consisted of six males and four females, of whom two were Hispanic. Each control was exposed to a CEFX pool, an HIV-1 Nef pool, or no peptide at all.

As for treatment: roughly 10-day PBMC culture with coronavirus spike peptide pools or control peptides (ViraFEST assay). Prior to the COVID-19 pandemic (2011-2018), the unexposed donor's CD4+ T cells were collected. Days 3 and 7 saw half the medium swapped for fresh IL-2 medium. Four cold-coronavirus spikes, along with SARS-CoV-2 S/N, were used to probe unexposed-donor CD4+ T cells, cells permitting. With the Oncomine TCR Beta short-read assay, DNA from cultured CD4+ T cells was sequenced. Genomic DNA was isolated from cultured CD4+ T cells. TCRdb ran MiXCR on the PCR reads and lists one entry per CDR3 protein. The repertoire includes fewer than 8,000 distinct CDR3 sequences, about a third of them detected once, and around 34% sits in the top ten.

The rearrangement links TRBV6-1 to TRBJ1-2; D gene unclear. This sequence was found in a human donor in good health. Sequencing was done on a sample of CD4+ T cells from blood, cultured in vitro. CDR3: CASSVPDGYTF. The DNA of the CDR3 is TGTGCCAGCAGTGTACCGGATGGCTACACCTTC.